This T cell receptor beta chain originates from a study of T cells in localized non-small cell lung cancer. Study-wide points: Longer overall survival was linked to higher blood T cell density. Measurement of T cell clonality placed uninvolved adjacent lung highest, above the level in tumor. Sequencing involved a lone tumor region, leaving heterogeneity possible. In adjacent lung appeared a median about 57 of the top 100 tumor clones.

A total of 14 residues make up the CDR3, ends included. CDR1 and CDR2 from the germline V gene are MNHGY and SAAAGT. This clone rates as large. The antigen remains undetermined. The DNA is left out, because the CDR3 cannot be placed on it with certainty; the CDR3 is given as TCRdb lists it. Profiling relied on immunoSEQ multiplex PCR, and the TCRdb table lists in-frame clones only, not all of them. This table holds 2,500 to 3,000 clones, about 28% found once. This material consisted of lung tumor tissue, taken before any cancer treatment. The sequence was obtained from a man aged 40 to 70 with stage II squamous cell lung carcinoma. This chain links TRBV6-8 with TRBJ2-7. The chain's CDR3 is CASTFGPGFGEQYF.